This T cell receptor beta chain was identified during a study of T cell responses to AZD1222 COVID-19 vaccine (dated by TCRdb to about 2021). In terms of the full investigation: Because spike-specific TCR depth and breadth did not differ between the two schedules, AZD1222 recipients who got a second dose at roughly 4 weeks were pooled with those who got a second dose at roughly 12 weeks. TCR sequencing was performed for roughly 250 trial participants, of whom about 210 were given two doses of AZD1222 and some 25 were given two doses of MenACWY control vaccine. Trial participants were enrolled by age into subgroups of 18-55, 56-69 and 70-plus years, and around 150, 28 and 57 TCR-sequenced participants, respectively, were included in these subgroups.

A word on this clone: Its target antigen remains unknown. No much larger clone is present one base from it, and per-base qualities are unavailable.

The time point label, as the study defines it: baseline before first vaccination. The vaccinee samples were drawn from two UK trials, COV001 and COV002, one of which was a single-blind randomized controlled phase 2/3 trial testing AZD1222 (ChAdOx1 nCoV-19) in healthy adults. Trial participant PBMC samples were collected at day 0 and day 28 after the second dose for TCRbeta chain sequencing. The germline V gene supplies CDR1 MDHEN and CDR2 SYDVKM. Cut back by 5 bases and 3 bases, the V and J ends lie 18 bases apart. Including cysteine and phenylalanine, the CDR3 has 16 amino acids. Only the CDR3 region is kept as DNA, spanning 48 bases read in frame from base 1. The full study reports these points: The 56-69-year group was small, and its depth increase did not reach significance, likely because of low power. CD4 TCRs associated with the vaccine covered the entire spike protein, and the dominant responses were in regions 160-218 and 743-854. Because no day 14 peak-response samples were available, repertoires were characterized only after the peak T cell response. Reportedly, almost half of the unique spike-specific TCRs recognized epitopes lying outside the regions that are mutated in the B.1.351 and B.1.1.7 variants. Spike-specific TCR breadth and depth rose significantly after two AZD1222 doses compared with day 0 and with MenACWY recipients. Only a handful of AZD1222 recipients were SARS-CoV-2 seropositive at baseline, limiting conclusions about previously exposed vaccinees. Participants were mostly white British and included more females than males, and it was suggested by the authors that clonal diversity may have been underestimated.

The CDR3 regions of human TCRbeta chains were analyzed by immunosequencing. Processing in the source paper ran as follows. Repertoire TCRs were matched against a reference library of SARS-CoV-2-specific TCRs generated with the MIRA antigen-specificity platform. Breadth was defined as the fraction of unique TCRs that were SARS-CoV-2-associated. Depth was defined as the fraction of total T cells that were SARS-CoV-2-associated. Using the MIRA data, every spike-specific TCR was mapped to the spike region that the TCR reacted to and assigned to either a CD4 or a CD8 class. Log10-transformed breadth and depth values were compared by one-way ANOVA with Sidak's multiple comparisons tests. Held by TCRdb, this immuneACCESS table contains in-frame sequences only and omits some clones. Under half of the omission traces to an unresolved V gene where checked; the cause of the rest is unknown. That table is the source of V, J and clone size, and D and trimming were worked out from the DNA. Counted in this sample were approximately 110,000 clones; 75% to 90% of them appeared once. The ten most abundant clones make up approximately 5% of the sample.

Sequenced material: peripheral blood, taken on day 0 of AZD1222 vaccination. This chain joins TRBV28 to TRBJ2-3, and perhaps TRBD2 as D gene, on 5 matching bases. This clonotype was sampled from an adult in good health. The DNA is as follows: TGTGCCAGCAGTCCCCCGGGGAATCGTGGGACAGATACGCAGTATTTT. Translated, this gives CASSPPGNRGTDTQYF.